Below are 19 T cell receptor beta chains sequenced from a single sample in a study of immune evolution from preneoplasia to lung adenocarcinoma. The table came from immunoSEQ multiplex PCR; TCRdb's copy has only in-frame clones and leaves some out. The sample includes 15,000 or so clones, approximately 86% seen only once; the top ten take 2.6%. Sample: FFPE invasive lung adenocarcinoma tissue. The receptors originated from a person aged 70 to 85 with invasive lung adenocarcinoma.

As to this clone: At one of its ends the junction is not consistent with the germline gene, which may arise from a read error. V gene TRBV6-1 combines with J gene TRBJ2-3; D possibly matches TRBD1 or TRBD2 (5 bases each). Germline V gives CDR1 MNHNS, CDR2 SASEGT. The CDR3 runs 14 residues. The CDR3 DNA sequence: TGTGTCAGCAGCAGGGACCCTGTCACAGATACGCAGTATTTT. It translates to CVSSRDPVTDTQYF.

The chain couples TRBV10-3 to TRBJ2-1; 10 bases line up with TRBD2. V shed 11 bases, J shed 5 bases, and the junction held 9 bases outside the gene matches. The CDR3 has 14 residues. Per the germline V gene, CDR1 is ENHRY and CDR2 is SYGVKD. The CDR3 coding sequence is TGTGCCTCCGAGGCAGCGGGAGGGAACAATGAGCAGTTCTTC. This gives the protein CASEAAGGNNEQFF.

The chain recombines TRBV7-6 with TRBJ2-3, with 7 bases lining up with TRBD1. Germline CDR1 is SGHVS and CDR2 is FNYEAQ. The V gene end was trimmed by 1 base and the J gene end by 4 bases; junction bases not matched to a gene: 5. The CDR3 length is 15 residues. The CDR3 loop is CASSLDNRGPDTQYF. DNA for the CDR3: TGTGCCAGCAGCTTAGATAACAGGGGCCCAGATACGCAGTATTTT.

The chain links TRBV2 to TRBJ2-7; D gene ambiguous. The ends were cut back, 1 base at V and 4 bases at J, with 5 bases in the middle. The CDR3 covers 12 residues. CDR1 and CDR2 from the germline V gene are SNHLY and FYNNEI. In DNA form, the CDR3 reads TGTGCCAGCAGTGAAGTCGGGTACGAGCAGTACTTC. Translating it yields CASSEVGYEQYF. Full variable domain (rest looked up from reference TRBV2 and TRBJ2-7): EPEVTQTPSHQVTQMGQEVILRCVPISNHLYFYWYRQILGQKVEFLVSFYNNEISEKSEIFDDQFSVERPDGSNFTLKIRSTKLEDSAMYFCASSEVGYEQYFGPGTRLTVT.

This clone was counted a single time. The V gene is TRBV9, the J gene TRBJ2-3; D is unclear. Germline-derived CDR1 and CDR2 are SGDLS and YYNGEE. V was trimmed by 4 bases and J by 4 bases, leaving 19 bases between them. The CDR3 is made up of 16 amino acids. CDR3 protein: CASSPRVLGSADTQYF. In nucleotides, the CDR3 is TGTGCCAGCAGCCCCCGAGTCCTCGGTTCGGCAGATACGCAGTATTTT.

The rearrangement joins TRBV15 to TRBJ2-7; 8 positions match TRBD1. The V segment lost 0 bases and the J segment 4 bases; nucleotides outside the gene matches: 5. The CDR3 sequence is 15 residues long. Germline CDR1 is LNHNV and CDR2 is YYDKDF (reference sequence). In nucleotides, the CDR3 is TGTGCCACCAGCAGAGATCAAACAGGGGGTTACGAGCAGTACTTC. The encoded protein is CATSRDQTGGYEQYF. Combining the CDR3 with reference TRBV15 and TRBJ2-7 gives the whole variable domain DAMVIQNPRYQVTQFGKPVTLSCSQTLNHNVMYWYQQKSSQAPKLLFHYYDKDFNNEADTPDNFQSRRPNTSFCFLDIRSPGLGDTAMYLCATSRDQTGGYEQYFGPGTRLTVT.

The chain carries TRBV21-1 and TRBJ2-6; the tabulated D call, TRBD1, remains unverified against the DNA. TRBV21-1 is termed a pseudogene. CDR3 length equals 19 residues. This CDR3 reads CASSKAFRDRWGGANVLTF. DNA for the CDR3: TGTGCCAGCAGCAAAGCCTTCCGGGACAGGTGGGGTGGGGCCAACGTCCTGACTTTC.

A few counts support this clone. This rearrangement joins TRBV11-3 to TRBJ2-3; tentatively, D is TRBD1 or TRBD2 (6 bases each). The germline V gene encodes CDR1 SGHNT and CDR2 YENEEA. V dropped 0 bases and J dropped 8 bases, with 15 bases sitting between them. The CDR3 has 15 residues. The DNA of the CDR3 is TGTGCCAGCAGCTTAGAGGGGGGCGGCGGGACTACGCAGTATTTT. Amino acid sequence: CASSLEGGGGTTQYF.

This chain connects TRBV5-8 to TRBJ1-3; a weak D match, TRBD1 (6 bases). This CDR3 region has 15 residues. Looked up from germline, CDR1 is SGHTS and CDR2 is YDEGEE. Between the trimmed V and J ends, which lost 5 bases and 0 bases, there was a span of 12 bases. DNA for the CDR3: TGTGCCAGCAGTCGGCAGGGGTCCTCTGGAAACACCATATATTTT. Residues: CASSRQGSSGNTIYF.

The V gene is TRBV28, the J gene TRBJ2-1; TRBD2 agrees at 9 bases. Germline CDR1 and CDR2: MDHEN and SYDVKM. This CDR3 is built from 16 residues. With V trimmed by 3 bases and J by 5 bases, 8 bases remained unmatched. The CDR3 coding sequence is TGTGCCAGCAGTTTTGTTGGACTAGCGAGCAACAATGAGCAGTTCTTC. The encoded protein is CASSFVGLASNNEQFF.

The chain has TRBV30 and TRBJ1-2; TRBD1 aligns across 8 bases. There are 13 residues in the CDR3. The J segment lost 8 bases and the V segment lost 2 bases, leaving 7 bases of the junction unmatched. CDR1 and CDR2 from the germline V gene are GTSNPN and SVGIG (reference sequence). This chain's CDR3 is CAWSPDRVRGYTF. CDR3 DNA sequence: TGTGCCTGGAGTCCGGACAGGGTGCGGGGCTACACCTTC.

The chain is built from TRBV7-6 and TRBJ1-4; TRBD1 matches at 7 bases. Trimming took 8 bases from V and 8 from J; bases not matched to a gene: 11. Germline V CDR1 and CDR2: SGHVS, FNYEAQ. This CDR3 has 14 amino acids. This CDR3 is CASSLSGRGEKLFF. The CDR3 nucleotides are TGTGCCAGCTCCCTCTCCGGCAGGGGGGAAAAACTGTTTTTT.

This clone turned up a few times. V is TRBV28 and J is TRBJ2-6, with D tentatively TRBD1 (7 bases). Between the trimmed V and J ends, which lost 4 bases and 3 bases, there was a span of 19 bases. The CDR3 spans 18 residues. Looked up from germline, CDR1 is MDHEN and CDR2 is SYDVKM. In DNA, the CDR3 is TGTGCCAGCAGTTCCTGGGACAGCAGGGGAGGTGGGGCCAACGTCCTGACTTTC. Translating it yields CASSSWDSRGGGANVLTF.

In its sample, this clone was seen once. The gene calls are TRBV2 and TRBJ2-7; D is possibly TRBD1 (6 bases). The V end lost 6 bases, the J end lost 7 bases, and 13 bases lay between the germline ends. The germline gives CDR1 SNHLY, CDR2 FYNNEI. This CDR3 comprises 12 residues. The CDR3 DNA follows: TGTGCCAGCAGACCACAGGGTCGAGAGCAGTACTTC. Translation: CASRPQGREQYF. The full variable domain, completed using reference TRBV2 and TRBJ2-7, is EPEVTQTPSHQVTQMGQEVILRCVPISNHLYFYWYRQILGQKVEFLVSFYNNEISEKSEIFDDQFSVERPDGSNFTLKIRSTKLEDSAMYFCASRPQGREQYFGPGTRLTVT.

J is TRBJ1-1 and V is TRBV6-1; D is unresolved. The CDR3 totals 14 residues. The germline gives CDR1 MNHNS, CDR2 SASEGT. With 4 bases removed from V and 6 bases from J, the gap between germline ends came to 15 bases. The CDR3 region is CASSGRVDAAEAFF. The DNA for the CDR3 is TGTGCCAGCAGTGGCCGAGTGGATGCGGCTGAAGCTTTCTTT.

CDR3 residues: CASSPLSRRGDTQYF. CDR3 coding DNA: TGTGCCAGCAGTCCCCTGTCCCGGCGGGGCGATACGCAGTATTTT. The chain employs TRBV28 and TRBJ2-3; TRBD2 is a possible D gene (6 bases). Per the germline V gene, CDR1 is MDHEN and CDR2 is SYDVKM. CDR3 length: 15 amino acids. The V gene lost 5 bases and the J gene lost 6 bases, with 18 bases spanning the gap.

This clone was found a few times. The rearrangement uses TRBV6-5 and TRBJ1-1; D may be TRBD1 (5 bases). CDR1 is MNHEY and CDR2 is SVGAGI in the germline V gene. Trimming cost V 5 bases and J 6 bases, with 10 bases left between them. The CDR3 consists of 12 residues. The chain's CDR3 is CASSRPGAEAFF. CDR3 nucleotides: TGTGCCAGCAGTCGTCCGGGGGCTGAAGCTTTCTTT.

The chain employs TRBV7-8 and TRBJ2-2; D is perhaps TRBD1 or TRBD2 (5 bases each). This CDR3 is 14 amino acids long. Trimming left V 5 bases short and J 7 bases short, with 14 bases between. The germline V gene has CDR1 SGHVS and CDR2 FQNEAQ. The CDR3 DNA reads TGTGCCAGCAGCGGGGGACCGGTTGTCGGGGAGCTGTTTTTT. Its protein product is CASSGGPVVGELFF.

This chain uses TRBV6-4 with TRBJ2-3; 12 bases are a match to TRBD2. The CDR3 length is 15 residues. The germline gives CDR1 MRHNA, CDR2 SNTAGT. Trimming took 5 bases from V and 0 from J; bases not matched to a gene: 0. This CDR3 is CASSLAGGSTDTQYF. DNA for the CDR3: TGTGCCAGCAGTCTAGCGGGAGGGAGCACAGATACGCAGTATTTT.